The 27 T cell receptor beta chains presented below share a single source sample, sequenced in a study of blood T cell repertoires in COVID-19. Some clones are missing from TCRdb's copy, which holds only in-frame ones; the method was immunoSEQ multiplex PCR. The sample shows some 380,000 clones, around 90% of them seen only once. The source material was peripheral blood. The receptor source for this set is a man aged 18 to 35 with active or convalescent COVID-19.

CDR3 protein: CASSYRSPGGQETQYF. The CDR3 nucleotides read TGTGCCAGCAGTTACCGATCCCCAGGGGGCCAAGAGACCCAGTACTTC. The chain uses TRBV6-6 and TRBJ2-5; 7 nucleotides line up with TRBD1. The CDR3 is 16 amino acids. Trimming took 2 bases from V and 1 from J; bases not matched to a gene: 7. Germline-derived CDR1 and CDR2 are MNHNY and SVGAGI (reference sequence).

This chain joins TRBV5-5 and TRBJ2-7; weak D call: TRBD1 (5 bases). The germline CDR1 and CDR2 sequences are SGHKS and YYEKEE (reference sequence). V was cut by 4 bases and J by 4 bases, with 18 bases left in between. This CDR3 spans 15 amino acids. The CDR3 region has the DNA TGTGCCAGCAGCCAGGGCGGCAGGGCTAGTTACGAGCAGTACTTC. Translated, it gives CASSQGGRASYEQYF.

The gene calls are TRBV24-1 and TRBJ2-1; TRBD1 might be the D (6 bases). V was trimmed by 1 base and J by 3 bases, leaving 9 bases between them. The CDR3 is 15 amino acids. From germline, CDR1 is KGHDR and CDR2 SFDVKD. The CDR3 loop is CATSDFTGFYNEQFF. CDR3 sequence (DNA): TGTGCCACCAGTGATTTCACAGGGTTCTACAATGAGCAGTTCTTC.

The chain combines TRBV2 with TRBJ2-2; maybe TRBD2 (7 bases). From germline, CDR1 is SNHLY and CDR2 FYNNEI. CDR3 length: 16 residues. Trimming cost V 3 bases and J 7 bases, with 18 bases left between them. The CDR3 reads CASSEGGPAFGGELFF. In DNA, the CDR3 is TGTGCCAGCAGTGAGGGGGGGCCGGCCTTTGGCGGGGAGCTGTTTTTT.

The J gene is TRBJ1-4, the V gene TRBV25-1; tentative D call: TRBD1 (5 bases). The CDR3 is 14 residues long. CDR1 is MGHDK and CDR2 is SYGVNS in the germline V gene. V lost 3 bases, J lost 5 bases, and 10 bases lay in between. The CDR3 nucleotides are TGTGCCAGCAGTGACGCGGGACCGAATGAAAAACTGTTTTTT. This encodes CASSDAGPNEKLFF.

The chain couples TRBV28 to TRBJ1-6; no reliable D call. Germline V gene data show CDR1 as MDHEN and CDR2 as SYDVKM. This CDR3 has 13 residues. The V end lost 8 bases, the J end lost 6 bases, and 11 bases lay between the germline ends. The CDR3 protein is CASGVGVNSPLHF. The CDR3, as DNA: TGTGCCAGCGGGGTGGGAGTTAATTCACCCCTCCACTTT.

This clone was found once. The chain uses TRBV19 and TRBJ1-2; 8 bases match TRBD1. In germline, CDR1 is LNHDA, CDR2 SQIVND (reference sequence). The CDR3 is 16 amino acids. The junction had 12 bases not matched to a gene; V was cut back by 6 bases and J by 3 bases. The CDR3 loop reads CASRGPPGGVDYGYTF. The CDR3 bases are TGTGCCAGTAGAGGACCCCCAGGGGGCGTCGACTATGGCTACACCTTC.

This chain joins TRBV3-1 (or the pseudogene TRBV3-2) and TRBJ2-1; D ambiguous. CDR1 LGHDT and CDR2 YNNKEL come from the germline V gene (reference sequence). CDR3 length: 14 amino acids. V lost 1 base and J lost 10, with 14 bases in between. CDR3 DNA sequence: TGTGCCAGCAGCCAAGGAGCACGGCACGGGGAGCAGTTCTTC. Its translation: CASSQGARHGEQFF.

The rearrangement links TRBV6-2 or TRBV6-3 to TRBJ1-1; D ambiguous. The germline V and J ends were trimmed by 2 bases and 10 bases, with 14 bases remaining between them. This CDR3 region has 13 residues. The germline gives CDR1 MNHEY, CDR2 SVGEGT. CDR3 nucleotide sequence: TGTGCCAGCAGTTACGGGATCAAGGCGGGAGCTTTCTTT. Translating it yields CASSYGIKAGAFF.

CDR3 nucleotides: TGTGCCAGCAGCTTTTTCGTTGGCGGCTACACCTTC. Its protein product is CASSFFVGGYTF. The chain couples TRBV11-2 to TRBJ1-2; D unclear. Germline V gene sequence: CDR1 SGHAT, CDR2 FQNNGV. The CDR3 sequence is 12 residues long. The V gene lost 3 bases and the J gene lost 8 bases, with 10 bases spanning the gap.

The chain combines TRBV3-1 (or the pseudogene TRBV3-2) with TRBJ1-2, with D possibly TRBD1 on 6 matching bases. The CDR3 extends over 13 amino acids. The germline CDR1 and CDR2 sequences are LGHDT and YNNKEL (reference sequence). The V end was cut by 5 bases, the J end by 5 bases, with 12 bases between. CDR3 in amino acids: CASSSRGAYGYTF. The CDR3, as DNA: TGTGCCAGCAGCTCCCGGGGGGCATATGGCTACACCTTC.

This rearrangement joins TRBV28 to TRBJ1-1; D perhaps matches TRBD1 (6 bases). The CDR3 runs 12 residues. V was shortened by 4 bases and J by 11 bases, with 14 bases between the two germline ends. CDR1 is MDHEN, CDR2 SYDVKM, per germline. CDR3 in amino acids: CASSSRQDEAFF. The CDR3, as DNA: TGTGCCAGCAGTTCCCGACAGGATGAGGCTTTCTTT. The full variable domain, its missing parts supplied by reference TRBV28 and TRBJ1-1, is DVKVTQSSRYLVKRTGEKVFLECVQDMDHENMFWYRQDPGLGLRLIYFSYDVKMKEKGDIPEGYSVSREKKERFSLILESASTNQTSMYLCASSSRQDEAFFGQGTRLTVV.

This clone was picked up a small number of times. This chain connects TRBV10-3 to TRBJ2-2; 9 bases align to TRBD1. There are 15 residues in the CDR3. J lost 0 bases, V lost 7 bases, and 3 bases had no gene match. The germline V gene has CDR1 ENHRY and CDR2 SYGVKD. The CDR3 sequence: CAINGDRANTGELFF. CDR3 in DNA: TGTGCCATCAACGGGGACAGGGCGAACACCGGGGAGCTGTTTTTT.

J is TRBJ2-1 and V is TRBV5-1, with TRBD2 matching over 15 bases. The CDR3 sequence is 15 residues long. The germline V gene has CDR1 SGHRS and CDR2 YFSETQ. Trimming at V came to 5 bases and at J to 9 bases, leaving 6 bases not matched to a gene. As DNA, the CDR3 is TGCGCCAGCAGGTCGGGACTAGCGGGAGGAGGTGAGCAGTTCTTC. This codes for CASRSGLAGGGEQFF.

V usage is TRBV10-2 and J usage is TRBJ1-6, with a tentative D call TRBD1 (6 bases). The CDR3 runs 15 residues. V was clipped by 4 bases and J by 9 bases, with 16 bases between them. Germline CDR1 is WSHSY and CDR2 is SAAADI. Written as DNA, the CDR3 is TGCGCCAGCAGTGGGGGGGGGCTATGGATTTCACCCCTCCACTTT. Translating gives CASSGGGLWISPLHF.

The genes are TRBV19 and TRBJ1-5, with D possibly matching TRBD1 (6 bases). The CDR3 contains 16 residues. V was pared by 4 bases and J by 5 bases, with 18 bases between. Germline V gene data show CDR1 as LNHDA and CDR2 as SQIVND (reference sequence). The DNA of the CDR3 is TGTGCCAGTAGTACGCAGATCAGGGGTTCGCATCAGCCCCAGCATTTT. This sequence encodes CASSTQIRGSHQPQHF.

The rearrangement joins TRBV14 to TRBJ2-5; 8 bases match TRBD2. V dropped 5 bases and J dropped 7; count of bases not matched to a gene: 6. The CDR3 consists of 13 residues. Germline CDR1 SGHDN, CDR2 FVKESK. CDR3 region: CASSGLASGTQYF. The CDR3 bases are TGTGCCAGCAGCGGACTAGCCTCTGGGACCCAGTACTTC.

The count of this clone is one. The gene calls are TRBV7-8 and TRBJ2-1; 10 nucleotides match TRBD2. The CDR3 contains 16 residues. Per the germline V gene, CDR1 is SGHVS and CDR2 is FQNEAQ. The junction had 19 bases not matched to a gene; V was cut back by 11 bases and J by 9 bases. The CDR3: CAGGVWEREGRIEQFF. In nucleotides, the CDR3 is TGTGCCGGGGGGGTTTGGGAGCGGGAGGGCCGGATTGAGCAGTTCTTC.

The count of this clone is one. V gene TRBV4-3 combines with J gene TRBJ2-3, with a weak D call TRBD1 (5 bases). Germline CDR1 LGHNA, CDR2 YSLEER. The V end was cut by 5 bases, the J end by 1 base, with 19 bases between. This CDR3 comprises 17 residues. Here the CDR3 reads CASSCQVRTPGTDTQYF. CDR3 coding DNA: TGCGCCAGCAGCTGCCAGGTCCGGACACCAGGCACAGATACGCAGTATTTT.

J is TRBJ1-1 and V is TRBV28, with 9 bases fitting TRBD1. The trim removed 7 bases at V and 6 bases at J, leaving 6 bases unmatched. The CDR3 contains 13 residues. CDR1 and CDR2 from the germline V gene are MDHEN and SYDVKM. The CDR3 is CASTWTGEAEAFF. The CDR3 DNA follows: TGTGCCAGCACCTGGACAGGGGAGGCTGAAGCTTTCTTT.

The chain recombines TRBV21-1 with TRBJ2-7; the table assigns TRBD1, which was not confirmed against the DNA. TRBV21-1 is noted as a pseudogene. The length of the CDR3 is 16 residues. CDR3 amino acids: CASSCSTGSPTYEQYF. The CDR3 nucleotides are TGTGCCAGCAGCTGCAGTACAGGGTCCCCAACCTACGAGCAGTACTTC.

CDR3 sequence reads: CASSKGGPETQYF. CDR3 DNA: TGTGCCAGCAGCAAAGGTGGGCCCGAGACCCAGTACTTC. The chain has TRBV6-6 and TRBJ2-5; D call uncertain. Trimming shortened V by 6 bases and J by 5 bases, and 13 bases separated the two germline ends. This CDR3 is built from 13 residues. The germline gives CDR1 MNHNY, CDR2 SVGAGI (reference sequence).

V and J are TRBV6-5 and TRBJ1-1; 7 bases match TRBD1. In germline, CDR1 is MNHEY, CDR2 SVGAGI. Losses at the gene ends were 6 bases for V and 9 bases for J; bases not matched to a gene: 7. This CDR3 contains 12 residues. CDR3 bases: TGTGCCAGCAGACGGGACAGTGGGAAAGCTTTCTTT. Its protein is CASRRDSGKAFF.

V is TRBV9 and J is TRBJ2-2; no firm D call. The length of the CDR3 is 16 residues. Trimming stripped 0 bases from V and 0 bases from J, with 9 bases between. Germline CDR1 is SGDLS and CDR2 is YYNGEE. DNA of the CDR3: TGTGCCAGCAGCGTAGACCCCCACACGAACACCGGGGAGCTGTTTTTT. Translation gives CASSVDPHTNTGELFF.

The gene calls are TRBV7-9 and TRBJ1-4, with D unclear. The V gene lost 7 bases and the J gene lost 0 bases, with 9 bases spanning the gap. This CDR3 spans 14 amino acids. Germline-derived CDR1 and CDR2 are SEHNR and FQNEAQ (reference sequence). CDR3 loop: CASTIYATNEKLFF. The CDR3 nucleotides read TGTGCCAGCACCATATATGCAACTAATGAAAAACTGTTTTTT.

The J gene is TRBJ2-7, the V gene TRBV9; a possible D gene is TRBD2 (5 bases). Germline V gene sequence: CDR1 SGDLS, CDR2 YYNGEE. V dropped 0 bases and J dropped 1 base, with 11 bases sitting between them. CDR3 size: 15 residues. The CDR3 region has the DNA TGTGCCAGCAGCGTAGGGGAGCTACCATCCTACGAGCAGTACTTC. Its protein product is CASSVGELPSYEQYF.

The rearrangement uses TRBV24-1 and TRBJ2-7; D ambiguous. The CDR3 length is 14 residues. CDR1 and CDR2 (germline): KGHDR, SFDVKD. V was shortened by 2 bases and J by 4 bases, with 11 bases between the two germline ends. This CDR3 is CATSDSYSRYEQYF. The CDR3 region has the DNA TGTGCCACCAGTGATTCGTACAGCCGATACGAGCAGTACTTC.